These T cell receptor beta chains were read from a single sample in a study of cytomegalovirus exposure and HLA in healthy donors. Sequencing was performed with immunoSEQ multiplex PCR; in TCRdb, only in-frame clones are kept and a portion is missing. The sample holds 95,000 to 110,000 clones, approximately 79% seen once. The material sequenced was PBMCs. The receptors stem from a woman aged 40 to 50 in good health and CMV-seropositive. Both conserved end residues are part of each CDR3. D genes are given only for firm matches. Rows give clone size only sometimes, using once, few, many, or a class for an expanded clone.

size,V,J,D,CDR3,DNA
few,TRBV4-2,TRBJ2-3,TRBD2,CASSQDPASGADTQYF,TGTGCCAGCAGCCAAGATCCCGCTAGCGGGGCAGATACGCAGTATTTT
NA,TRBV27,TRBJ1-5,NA,CASSLTAGRRAHQPQHF,TGTGCCAGCAGTTTAACCGCGGGACGGAGGGCCCATCAGCCCCAGCATTTT
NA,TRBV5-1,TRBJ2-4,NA,CASSLQGQNIQYF,TGCGCCAGCAGCTTACAGGGTCAAAACATTCAGTACTTC
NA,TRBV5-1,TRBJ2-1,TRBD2,CASSQGLASYNEQFF,TGCGCCAGCAGCCAGGGACTAGCGAGCTACAATGAGCAGTTCTTC
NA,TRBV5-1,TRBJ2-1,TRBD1,CASSTGTGQFF,TGCGCCAGCAGCACCGGGACAGGACAGTTCTTC
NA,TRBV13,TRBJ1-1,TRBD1,CASSLRWTGENTEAFF,TGTGCCAGCAGCCTTAGGTGGACAGGGGAGAACACTGAAGCTTTCTTT
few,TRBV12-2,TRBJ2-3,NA,CASRLEGLAGYSTDTQYF,TGTGCAAGTCGCTTAGAGGGACTAGCGGGGTATAGCACAGATACGCAGTATTTT
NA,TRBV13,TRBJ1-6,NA,CASSSFSGTDSPLHF,TGTGCCAGCAGCTCGTTTTCAGGGACTGATTCACCCCTCCACTTT
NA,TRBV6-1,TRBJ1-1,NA,CASSEMGQMNTEAFF,TGTGCCAGCAGTGAAATGGGACAAATGAACACTGAAGCTTTCTTT
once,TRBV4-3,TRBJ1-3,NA,CASSRLAGSGNTIYF,TGCGCCAGCAGCCGCCTCGCAGGCTCTGGAAACACCATATATTTT
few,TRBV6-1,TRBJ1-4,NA,CASSERQDNEKLFF,TGTGCCAGCAGTGAAAGACAGGATAATGAAAAACTGTTTTTT
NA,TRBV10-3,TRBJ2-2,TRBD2,CAISDGGGPGELFF,TGTGCCATCAGTGACGGGGGGGGTCCCGGGGAGCTGTTTTTT
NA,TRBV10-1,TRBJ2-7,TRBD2,CASSAAGAYEQYF,TGCGCCAGCAGTGCGGCGGGGGCCTACGAGCAGTACTTC
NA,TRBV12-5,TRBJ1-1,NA,CASGLDYFVETEAFF,TGTGCTAGTGGTTTGGATTACTTTGTTGAGACTGAAGCTTTCTTT
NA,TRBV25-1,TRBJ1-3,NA,CASSDQGRNTIYF,TGTGCCAGCAGTGATCAGGGGAGAAACACCATATATTTT